This TCR beta chain originates from a study of blood T cell repertoires in COVID-19 (dated by TCRdb to 2020 to 2022). As for the study more broadly: Samples from collaborators originated in the United States, Italy and Spain and spanned both the acute and convalescent phases of COVID-19. The repertoires were released in a freely available public database meant as a resource for research on the immune response to SARS-CoV-2. HLA class I and class II types, where available, came from metadata supplied by the sample provider rather than from assay-based typing. The material from the prospective study consisted of cDNA or gDNA derived from T cells, B-cell-depleted T cells, or PBMCs. The samples were drawn from the first 160 participants of the ongoing ImmuneRACE study and from 950 to 1,500 subjects provided by 6 global collaborators. Deeply sampled blood TCRbeta repertoires from subjects exposed to, actively infected with, or recovered from COVID-19 were included in the dataset. Nearly every sample came with metadata listing a de-identified subject ID, COVID-19 status, age in years and sex.

Participants in the prospective study were aged roughly 18 to 100 years, lived in under 30 United States geographic areas, and enrolled through a virtual design. To assign participants to cohorts, the prospective study relied on clinical history that participants themselves reported in a screening survey and a study questionnaire. Recovered participants in ImmuneRACE Cohort 3 were defined by two consecutive negative NP/OP PCR tests, clearance by a healthcare professional, or resolution of symptoms. In the prospective study, mobile phlebotomists collected whole blood, serum and a nasopharyngeal or oropharyngeal swab from each participant. Participants in the prospective study had the option to provide additional blood draws and questionnaires over a roughly 2-month period. Before DNA extraction, blood samples from the prospective study were shipped at room temperature or frozen. On this clone itself: Its antigen remains unidentified. Base-call qualities are not available, and no considerably larger clone is one nucleotide away.

Results and caveats for the whole study, not just this receptor: The quantity of clinical and demographic metadata differed by source and by participant and was supplied without curation.

The immunoSEQ Assay, a bias-controlled multiplex PCR, was used to amplify TCRbeta CDR3 regions from genomic DNA. For the original study's pipeline: The number of nucleated cells in each sample was estimated from the amplification of reference gene primers within the assay. To quantify the absolute abundance of each unique TCRbeta CDR3 rearrangement, sequence reads were collapsed and filtered. Productive Simpson clonality was computed per sample as the square root of Simpson's diversity index over productive rearrangements. Held by TCRdb, this immuneACCESS table contains in-frame sequences only and omits some clones. Under half of the omission traces to an unresolved V gene where checked; the cause of the rest is unknown. V and J calls and clone size are copied from that table; D and trimming were computed from the DNA. Here the sample has some 320,000 clones; about nine tenths occur a single time. The ten biggest clones cover 2% to 3% of the sample.

V and J lose 4 bases and 3 bases, and a span of 16 bases separates them. CDR1 and CDR2 (SGHRS, YFSETQ) derive from the germline V gene. Reading from cysteine to phenylalanine, the CDR3 counts 15 amino acids. Only the CDR3 part of the read is kept: 45 bases, read in frame from the first base. The clonotype comes from a man between 60 and 70 years old who had recovered from COVID-19. Sequenced material: PBMCs or T cells enriched from blood (not recorded which). Recombination connected TRBV5-1 to TRBJ1-1; there is no confident call for the D gene. The CDR3 here reads CASSAGVGWDTEAFF. The nucleotide sequence is given as TGCGCCAGCAGCGCCGGGGTGGGGTGGGACACTGAAGCTTTCTTT.